This note documents a single T cell receptor beta chain sequence. The antigen is not known. This record belongs to a study of vaccination effects on CD4 cells after COVID-19. Culturing for around 10 days preceded CD4+ T cell isolation. Germline lookup yields CDR1 MNHEY and CDR2 SVGAGI. Between the trimmed V and J ends, which lost 7 bases and 7 bases, there was a span of 17 bases. The CDR3 sequence is 15 residues long. Assay: immunoSEQ multiplex PCR; the TCRdb copy retains only in-frame clones and omits some. The sample contains tens of thousands of clones, around 63% of which appear only once. Findings and limits, study-wide: At late timepoints after vaccination, vaccine- and infection-induced clones shrank markedly. Missing from the study were early post-infection timepoints, and its convalescent patients were few.

The V and J genes are TRBV6-5 and TRBJ1-6; D ambiguous. The TCR comes from a human donor who received a COVID-19 vaccine. The sequenced sample was CD4+ T cells from PBMCs cultured without peptide, obtained before COVID-19 vaccination. The CDR3 sequence is CASMERWETNSPLHF. CDR3 coding DNA: TGTGCCAGCATGGAACGATGGGAGACCAATTCACCCCTCCACTTT.